Each of the 15 T cell receptor beta chains below was sequenced from the same sample in a study of tumor and adjacent non-tumor tissue in lung cancer. The template was RNA from unsorted bulk tissue. A modified ARM-PCR protocol with three rounds of nested PCR amplified TCRbeta. Each CDR3 protein is one row after TCRdb ran MiXCR on the multiplex PCR reads. The sample holds some 74,000 distinct CDR3 sequences, roughly 72% seen once. The source material was lung tumor tissue. The receptor source for this set is a woman in her thirties or forties with non-small cell lung cancer.

About this clonotype itself: The missing conserved phenylalanine or tryptophan at the end of this CDR3 makes a read error likely. Because the CDR3's place on the DNA is in doubt, the DNA is left out and the CDR3 is given as listed by TCRdb. The V and J genes are TRBV10-2 and TRBJ1-6. A total of 12 residues make up the CDR3, ends included. Germline CDR1 WSHSY, CDR2 SAAADI. CDR3 residues: CASSGGETTHPL.

In the case of this clonotype: Germline and junction disagree at one end, which may indicate a read error. J is TRBJ2-7 and V is TRBV4-2, with 12 bases fitting TRBD2. The V gene's germline CDR1 is LGHNA and CDR2 YNFKEQ. This CDR3 comprises 18 residues. CDR3 in DNA: TGTGCCAGCAGCCTAGATAATGCTAGCGGGGGGGCTACCTACGAGCAGTGCTTC. Protein: CASSLDNASGGATYEQCF.

This clonotype was observed a few times. The chain recombines TRBV5-1 with TRBJ2-5, with D possibly TRBD2 on 6 matching bases. Deletions cut 2 bases from V and 1 base from J, with 12 bases between. The CDR3 has 15 residues. Germline CDR1 is SGHRS and CDR2 is YFSETQ. The CDR3 here is CASSLRLGFQETQYF. In DNA form, the CDR3 reads TGCGCCAGCAGCTTACGACTAGGATTCCAAGAGACCCAGTACTTC.

Points on this clonotype: A single base separates this from a much larger clone, so it may be a read error. The chain recombines TRBV20-1 with TRBJ2-1; D is unclear. Germline CDR1 reads DFQATT; CDR2 reads SNEGSKA (reference sequence). This CDR3 is 17 amino acids long. With 3 bases removed from V and 2 bases from J, the gap between germline ends came to 20 bases. DNA of the CDR3: TGCAGTGCTAGGGCCCCGACGGCAGTGAGCACCTACAATGAGCAGTTCTTC. Protein product: CSARAPTAVSTYNEQFF.

Notes on this clonotype: This could be a read error, since a much larger clone is one nucleotide away. The CDR3 DNA reads TGTGCCTGGAGTGGAGAGGGGAGCGCAGATACGCAGTATTTT. Translating gives CAWSGEGSADTQYF. This chain links TRBV30 with TRBJ2-3; either TRBD1 or TRBD2 may fit D (5 bases each). The V end lost 1 base, the J end lost 4 bases, and 12 bases lay between the germline ends. Germline assignment: CDR1 GTSNPN and CDR2 SVGIG (reference sequence). There are 14 residues in the CDR3.

As to this clonotype: The junction does not match germline at one end; this may be a read error. V usage is TRBV11-3 and J usage is TRBJ2-1; D is undetermined. This CDR3 comprises 14 residues. Per the germline V gene, CDR1 is SGHNT and CDR2 is YENEEA. For the CDR3, the DNA is TGCACCAGCAGCTTAGGGTGGAGAAACAATGAGCAGTTCTTC. Encoded protein: CTSSLGWRNNEQFF.

To note about this clonotype: This could be a read error, since a much larger clone is one nucleotide away. The chain recombines TRBV30 with TRBJ1-2, with TRBD1 as a possible D gene (6 bases). In germline, CDR1 is GTSNPN, CDR2 SVGIG (reference sequence). The CDR3 covers 16 residues. The CDR3: CAWSGTVLLSNYGYAF. The CDR3 region has the DNA TGTGCCTGGAGTGGGACAGTATTATTATCTAACTATGGCTACGCCTTC.

In this sample, this clonotype turned up many times. This rearrangement joins TRBV29-1 to TRBJ1-4, with 10 bases identical to TRBD1. Germline loops: CDR1 SQVTM, CDR2 ANQGSEA. J lost 8 bases, V lost 6 bases, and 6 bases had no gene match. This CDR3 is 13 amino acids long. For the CDR3, the DNA is TGCAGCGTACTCGGACAGGGGGAAGAAAAACTGTTTTTT. As protein: CSVLGQGEEKLFF.

With regard to this clonotype: With a much larger clone just one base away, this may be a read error. In DNA form, the CDR3 reads TGTGCCAGCATGGAACGGACGAACATCGGGGAGCTGTTTTTT. Amino acids: CASMERTNIGELFF. V usage is TRBV28 and J usage is TRBJ2-2; D unclear. The CDR3 loop spans 14 amino acids. Germline-derived CDR1 and CDR2 are MDHEN and SYDVKM.

The chain combines TRBV5-4 with TRBJ2-5; 8 bases are a match to TRBD1. The CDR3 runs 13 residues. The germline CDR1 and CDR2 sequences are SGHNT and YYREEE (reference sequence). The CDR3 DNA sequence: TGTACAAGCAGCAGGGGGCTCGAGGAGACCCAGTACTTC. Protein: CTSSRGLEETQYF.

On this clonotype: At one of its ends the junction is not consistent with the germline gene, which may arise from a read error. The rearrangement joins TRBV11-2 to TRBJ2-7; D gene ambiguous. Germline lookup yields CDR1 SGHAT and CDR2 FQNNGV. This CDR3 has 15 residues. The CDR3 loop is CANSLDPQRSYEEYF. The DNA of the CDR3 is TGTGCCAACAGCTTAGATCCCCAGAGGTCATACGAGGAGTACTTC.

This clonotype was counted a single time. The junction does not match germline at one end; this may be a read error. J is TRBJ2-5 and V is TRBV4-1; D is ambiguous. CDR1 and CDR2 (germline): MGHRA, YSYEKL. The CDR3 loop spans 15 amino acids. DNA for the CDR3: TGCGCCAGCAGTCAAGAGTTGGGGTCACAAGAGACCCAGTACTTC. This gives the protein CASSQELGSQETQYF.

Regarding this clonotype: One end of the junction varies from germline; a read error may be responsible. The rearrangement joins TRBV6-6 to TRBJ2-3; no definite D call. Germline-derived CDR1 and CDR2 are MNHNY and SVGAGI (reference sequence). The CDR3 is 13 amino acids. For the CDR3, the DNA is TGTACCAGCAGTTACTCCCCTCCAGATACGCAGTATTTT. Residues: CTSSYSPPDTQYF.

The CDR3: CSARVVVADTQYF. The CDR3 nucleotides read TGCAGTGCTAGAGTAGTGGTGGCAGATACGCAGTATTTT. The V call is TRBV20-1, the J call TRBJ2-3; the D is unclear. Trimming pared 1 base from V and 4 bases from J, leaving 9 bases between. Germline CDR1 and CDR2: DFQATT and SNEGSKA (reference sequence). The CDR3 loop spans 13 amino acids.

This clonotype was detected ten times or more. The chain uses TRBV6-6 and TRBJ1-6; 9 bases fit TRBD1. The CDR3 length is 15 residues. Germline V gene sequence: CDR1 MNHNY, CDR2 SVGAGI (reference sequence). Unmatched junction bases numbered 7, after V lost 6 bases and J lost 7 bases. The CDR3 nucleotides read TGTGCCAGCAGCTATAGGGACAGGGCCAATTCACCCCTCCACTTT. Translation gives CASSYRDRANSPLHF.